The present entry profiles one TCR beta chain with its context. This entry comes from a study of blood T cell repertoires in COVID-19. Study information: PBMCs, B-cell-depleted T cells, or T cells were the source of the cDNA or gDNA that made up the material.

Using immunoSEQ multiplex PCR, the repertoire was profiled, and TCRdb retains in-frame clones only, with some absent. The sample lists some 370,000 clones; around 90% were seen once. V shed 5 bases and J shed 6 bases, with 10 bases lying between them. The CDR3 runs to 12 residues. The receptor's source is a young man with active or convalescent COVID-19. Sequencing was done on a sample of peripheral blood. The chain has TRBV12-3 or TRBV12-4 and TRBJ1-2; maybe TRBD1 (5 bases). The CDR3 nucleotides are TGTGCCAGCAGTCCGGGGGGGGATGGCTACACCTTC. Its protein is CASSPGGDGYTF.